The 22 T cell receptor beta chains below all came from one sample that was sequenced in a study of OX40 agonist ivuxolimab in advanced cancers. Clones were sequenced by immunoSEQ multiplex PCR, and TCRdb holds only the in-frame ones, with some missing. This sample has roughly 71,000 clones, with 85% found just once. Material: CD4+ or CD8+ T cells sorted from blood, obtained in a trial of the OX40 agonist ivuxolimab. The receptors here all came from an adult with an advanced solid tumor such as melanoma, head and neck, liver or kidney cancer.

This clone was counted only a few times. The chain has TRBV5-6 and TRBJ2-3; no firm D call. V gave up 7 bases and J gave up 1 base, with 1 base separating them. Germline V gene data show CDR1 as SGHDT and CDR2 as YYEEEE. The CDR3 length is 10 residues. The CDR3 DNA sequence: TGTGCCAGCGGCACAGATACGCAGTATTTT. This sequence encodes CASGTDTQYF. Based on the CDR3 plus reference TRBV5-6 and TRBJ2-3, the full variable domain is DAGVTQSPTHLIKTRGQQVTLRCSPKSGHDTVSWYQQALGQGPQFIFQYYEEEERQRGNFPDRFSGHQFPNYSSELNVNALLLGDSALYLCASGTDTQYFGPGTRLTVL.

A single count supports this clone. V usage is TRBV7-2 and J usage is TRBJ2-1; 11 bases line up with TRBD2. CDR1 and CDR2 from the germline V gene are SGHTA and FQGNSA. The CDR3 covers 19 residues. Germline trimming cut 5 bases from V and 4 bases from J; bases unmatched to any gene: 16. The CDR3 sequence is CASSQRTLAGGRVYNEQFF. The CDR3 DNA sequence: TGTGCCAGCAGCCAACGAACGCTAGCGGGAGGACGCGTGTACAATGAGCAGTTCTTC.

J is TRBJ1-5 and V is TRBV2, with D unclear. Trimming removed 6 bases at V and 5 bases at J, with 8 bases between. Per the germline V gene, CDR1 is SNHLY and CDR2 is FYNNEI. The CDR3 is 12 residues long. CDR3 in DNA: TGTGCCAGCAGCCTGTGGCATCAGCCCCAGCATTTT. Its translation is CASSLWHQPQHF.

This clone has a single count. The V and J genes are TRBV30 and TRBJ1-6; D gene uncertain. This CDR3 has 13 residues. The V end lost 0 bases, the J end lost 8 bases, and 8 bases lay between the germline ends. Germline lookup yields CDR1 GTSNPN and CDR2 SVGIG (reference sequence). CDR3 amino acids: CAWSVHQDSPLHF. The CDR3 DNA sequence: TGTGCCTGGAGTGTACATCAGGATTCACCCCTCCACTTT.

V is TRBV7-9 and J is TRBJ2-2; 7 nucleotides line up with TRBD1. The CDR3 is 14 residues long. J lost 3 bases, V lost 6 bases, and 4 bases had no gene match. Germline V CDR1 and CDR2: SEHNR, FQNEAQ (reference sequence). The CDR3: CASSYRGDTGELFF. The CDR3 DNA follows: TGTGCCAGCAGTTACAGGGGTGACACCGGGGAGCTGTTTTTT.

The chain combines TRBV11-3 with TRBJ2-3, with TRBD1 as a possible D gene (6 bases). With 1 base removed from V and 0 bases from J, the gap between germline ends came to 11 bases. CDR3 length: 16 amino acids. Germline CDR1 and CDR2: SGHNT and YENEEA. CDR3 DNA sequence: TGTGCCAGCAGCTTAGGCCTGGGGGCAAGCACAGATACGCAGTATTTT. This translates into CASSLGLGASTDTQYF.

A single count supports this clone. The CDR3 region is CASSFWAGLDNEQFF. Written as DNA, the CDR3 is TGTGCCAGCAGCTTCTGGGCAGGGTTAGACAATGAGCAGTTCTTC. J is TRBJ2-1 and V is TRBV7-2; D perhaps matches TRBD1 (5 bases). Trimming left V 3 bases short and J 5 bases short, with 14 bases between. This CDR3 comprises 15 residues. Germline V CDR1 and CDR2: SGHTA, FQGNSA.

This chain links TRBV10-3 with TRBJ1-6; tentatively, D is TRBD1 (5 bases). The CDR3 runs 14 residues. Germline V gene sequence: CDR1 ENHRY, CDR2 SYGVKD. Between the trimmed V and J ends, which lost 6 bases and 5 bases, there was a span of 11 bases. The DNA of the CDR3 is TGTGCCATCAGCGGGAGGGGCGATAATTCACCCCTCCACTTT. Its translation is CAISGRGDNSPLHF.

The chain recombines TRBV5-6 with TRBJ2-7; TRBD1 agrees at 8 bases. This CDR3 is built from 14 residues. Germline V CDR1 and CDR2: SGHDT, YYEEEE. Germline trimming cut 5 bases from V and 0 bases from J; bases unmatched to any gene: 4. The CDR3 region is CASRGGQASYEQYF. The CDR3 DNA reads TGTGCCAGCAGGGGGGGACAGGCCTCCTACGAGCAGTACTTC.

V usage is TRBV2 and J usage is TRBJ2-2; unclear D gene. CDR1 is SNHLY and CDR2 is FYNNEI in the germline V gene. The CDR3 contains 12 residues. V lost 8 bases and J lost 6, with 10 bases in between. CDR3 region: CASSLEAGELFF. CDR3 bases: TGTGCCAGCTCTCTAGAAGCCGGGGAGCTGTTTTTT. The whole variable domain, filled in from reference TRBV2 and TRBJ2-2, reads EPEVTQTPSHQVTQMGQEVILRCVPISNHLYFYWYRQILGQKVEFLVSFYNNEISEKSEIFDDQFSVERPDGSNFTLKIRSTKLEDSAMYFCASSLEAGELFFGEGSRLTVL.

The chain carries TRBV13 and TRBJ1-1, with a weak D call TRBD1 (6 bases). CDR1 and CDR2 (germline): PRHDT, FYEKMQ (reference sequence). Trimming cost V 4 bases and J 7 bases, with 10 bases left between them. The CDR3 loop spans 12 amino acids. Here the CDR3 reads CASSSGVFEAFF. CDR3 DNA sequence: TGTGCCAGCAGCTCAGGGGTGTTTGAAGCTTTCTTT.

This clone was seen only a few times. This sequence joins TRBV6-1 and TRBJ1-2; TRBD1 aligns across 9 bases. After removal of 2 bases from V and 2 bases from J, the junction contained 3 bases not matched to a gene. The CDR3 runs 15 residues. The germline V gene has CDR1 MNHNS and CDR2 SASEGT. The CDR3 DNA sequence: TGTGCCAGCAGTGAATGGACAGGGGCCAACTATGGCTACACCTTC. Residues: CASSEWTGANYGYTF.

The genes are TRBV5-1 and TRBJ2-5; 9 bases are shared with TRBD2. The CDR3 totals 15 residues. Germline CDR1 SGHRS, CDR2 YFSETQ. Unmatched junction bases numbered 11, after V lost 9 bases and J lost 2 bases. The CDR3 spells CATSLAGAPQETQYF. CDR3 DNA: TGCGCCACTTCGTTAGCGGGAGCCCCTCAAGAGACCCAGTACTTC.

The chain combines TRBV18 with TRBJ1-6, with D tentatively TRBD1 (6 bases). Germline CDR1 reads KGHSH; CDR2 reads LQKENI. The CDR3 has 15 amino acids. Trimming took 3 bases from V and 3 from J, leaving 9 bases between them. CDR3 DNA: TGTGCCAGCTCACCGGACAGTTTCTATAATTCACCCCTCCACTTT. Amino acids: CASSPDSFYNSPLHF. Combining the CDR3 with reference TRBV18 and TRBJ1-6 gives the whole variable domain NAGVMQNPRHLVRRRGQEARLRCSPMKGHSHVYWYRQLPEEGLKFMVYLQKENIIDESGMPKERFSAEFPKEGPSILRIQQVVRGDSAAYFCASSPDSFYNSPLHFGNGTRLTVT.

Points on this clone: One end of the junction varies from germline; a read error may be responsible. The chain recombines TRBV7-7 with TRBJ2-5; tentative D call: TRBD2 (5 bases). The CDR3 extends over 13 amino acids. Germline V gene lookup returns CDR1 SSHAT and CDR2 FNYEAQ (reference sequence). The CDR3 DNA reads as TGTGCTAGCAGCTTCTCCGGGAAAGAGACCCAGTACTTC. Translating gives CASSFSGKETQYF.

The chain employs TRBV7-9 and TRBJ2-7; 7 nucleotides agree with TRBD1. This CDR3 contains 14 residues. Germline V gene data show CDR1 as SEHNR and CDR2 as FQNEAQ (reference sequence). V gave up 3 bases and J gave up 4 bases; unmatched junction bases: 6. The CDR3 DNA follows: TGTGCCAGCAGCTTCACAGGGGTAGGTTACGAGCAGTACTTC. Encoded protein: CASSFTGVGYEQYF.

This clone was found a few times. The rearrangement uses TRBV19 and TRBJ1-3; D ambiguous. Germline CDR1 reads LNHDA; CDR2 reads SQIVND (reference sequence). This CDR3 is 15 amino acids long. Trimming removed 7 bases from V and 0 bases from J, with 13 bases in between. CDR3 DNA: TGTGCCAGTACCAATATGCAGGTCTCTGGAAACACCATATATTTT. Protein: CASTNMQVSGNTIYF. Full variable domain (remainder filled in from reference TRBV19 and TRBJ1-3): DGGITQSPKYLFRKEGQNVTLSCEQNLNHDAMYWYRQDPGQGLRLIYYSQIVNDFQKGDIAEGYSVSREKKESFPLTVTSAQKNPTAFYLCASTNMQVSGNTIYFGEGSWLTVV.

The gene calls are TRBV28 and TRBJ2-7; no clear D gene. V shed 3 bases and J shed 4 bases, with 4 bases lying between them. The CDR3 extends over 11 amino acids. Germline-derived CDR1 and CDR2 are MDHEN and SYDVKM. CDR3 sequence: CASSFKYEQYF. DNA for the CDR3: TGTGCCAGCAGTTTTAAATACGAGCAGTACTTC.

The rearrangement uses TRBV28 and TRBJ1-3; a possible D gene is TRBD1 (5 bases). Germline loops: CDR1 MDHEN, CDR2 SYDVKM. V lost 3 bases and J 0 bases, leaving 15 bases between the germline ends. CDR3 size: 17 residues. The CDR3 sequence is CASSLGGSGSSGNTIYF. For the CDR3, the DNA is TGTGCCAGCAGTTTGGGGGGGTCAGGCAGCTCTGGAAACACCATATATTTT. Drawing the rest from reference TRBV28 and TRBJ1-3, the complete variable domain is DVKVTQSSRYLVKRTGEKVFLECVQDMDHENMFWYRQDPGLGLRLIYFSYDVKMKEKGDIPEGYSVSREKKERFSLILESASTNQTSMYLCASSLGGSGSSGNTIYFGEGSWLTVV.

The gene calls are TRBV2 and TRBJ1-2; 8 nucleotides align to TRBD1. V dropped 3 bases and J dropped 8; count of bases not matched to a gene: 5. Germline values: CDR1 SNHLY, CDR2 FYNNEI. There are 13 residues in the CDR3. The DNA for the CDR3 is TGTGCCAGCAGTGAGACAGGGGAGGACGGCTACACCTTC. Translation gives CASSETGEDGYTF.

This chain joins TRBV5-1 and TRBJ1-1, with D maybe TRBD1 (5 bases). The CDR3 is made up of 14 amino acids. The V end lost 1 base, the J end lost 1 base, and 8 bases lay between the germline ends. Germline loops: CDR1 SGHRS, CDR2 YFSETQ. Here the CDR3 reads CASSLTGANTEAFF. The CDR3 nucleotides read TGCGCCAGCAGCTTGACAGGTGCGAACACTGAAGCTTTCTTT.

The rearrangement links TRBV7-6 to TRBJ2-5, with D perhaps TRBD1 (5 bases). Germline CDR1 is SGHVS and CDR2 is FNYEAQ. The CDR3 length is 14 residues. With 1 base removed from V and 2 bases from J, the gap between germline ends came to 8 bases. Here the CDR3 reads CASSLGGRQETQYF. The CDR3 nucleotides are TGTGCCAGCAGCTTAGGGGGCAGGCAAGAGACCCAGTACTTC.